The entry below describes one T cell receptor beta chain. Its antigen is not known. An end of the junction does not agree with germline; a read error may underlie this. The data were obtained in a study of T cell responses to AZD1222 COVID-19 vaccine. Germline V gene sequence: CDR1 SQVTM, CDR2 ANQGSEA. The CDR3 has 12 residues. Generated by immunoSEQ multiplex PCR, the TCRdb table keeps only in-frame clones and is missing some. Of approximately 92,000 clones listed, over 75% are singletons. Study observations and caveats: Spike-specific TCR breadth rose after two AZD1222 doses, and depth rose as well. Only after the peak T cell response were repertoires sampled.

This TCR was sampled from an adult in good health. The starting material was peripheral blood, obtained on day 0 of AZD1222 vaccination. The J gene is TRBJ1-1, the V gene TRBV29-1; D is uncertain. CDR3 protein: CSVLSMNTEAFF. CDR3 nucleotide sequence: TGCAGCGTCCTAAGCATGAACACCGAAGCTTTCTTT.